The clone carrying this TCR beta chain was seen only once. The antigen is not known. Survey-level resolution applied to immunoSEQ assay v3.0. Profiling relied on immunoSEQ multiplex PCR, and the TCRdb table lists in-frame clones only, not all of them. The repertoire includes over 25,000 clones, 90% to 95% of them detected once, and 2.5% to 3% sits in the top ten. These data belong to a study of long-term antiretroviral therapy in people with HIV. Points from the study as a whole: In samples taken after ART, diversity increased but remained below transplant donor control levels. HIV repertoires spanned narrower CDR3 length ranges than controls.

The receptor was isolated from a man aged 50 or older with HIV. Material: unsorted PBMCs, obtained 7.4 years after starting antiretroviral therapy.

The CDR3 reads CASSYSKTGNTEAFF. As DNA, the CDR3 is TGTGCCAGCAGTTACTCGAAAACAGGGAACACTGAAGCTTTCTTT. The rearrangement joins TRBV6-5 to TRBJ1-1; D is possibly TRBD1 (5 bases). This CDR3 is 15 amino acids long. V was clipped by 0 bases and J by 1 base, with 9 bases between them. The V gene's germline CDR1 is MNHEY and CDR2 SVGAGI.